The 25 T cell receptor beta chains given below trace back to one sample, sequenced in a study of T cell responses to AZD1222 COVID-19 vaccine. Only in-frame clones appear in the TCRdb table, and some are missing; sequencing was by immunoSEQ multiplex PCR. The sample contains some 180,000 clones, 80% to 95% of which appear only once. Material: peripheral blood, obtained 28 days after the second dose of the MenACWY control vaccine. The receptors were sampled from an adult who received the MenACWY meningococcal vaccine as a control.

The chain links TRBV7-3 to TRBJ2-7, with D unclear. Germline V gives CDR1 SGHTA, CDR2 FQGTGA. V gave up 3 bases and J gave up 7 bases, with 13 bases separating them. This CDR3 comprises 13 residues. CDR3: CASSLNSLGEQYF. In nucleotides, the CDR3 is TGTGCCAGCAGCTTGAACTCGTTGGGAGAGCAGTACTTC.

This sequence joins TRBV21-1 and TRBJ1-1. TRBV21-1 is assigned pseudogene status. The CDR3 loop spans 11 amino acids. CDR3 DNA sequence: TGTGCCAGCCACCCGAACACTGAAGCTTTCTTT. As protein: CASHPNTEAFF.

V usage is TRBV2 and J usage is TRBJ2-7; the D gene is possibly TRBD2 (5 bases). Germline CDR1 reads SNHLY; CDR2 reads FYNNEI. Trimming pared 4 bases from V and 3 bases from J, leaving 13 bases between. CDR3 size: 14 residues. As DNA, the CDR3 is TGTGCCAGCAGTGGTCTAGCACTAGGCTACGAGCAGTACTTC. It yields the protein CASSGLALGYEQYF.

The J gene is TRBJ2-3, the V gene TRBV11-2, with D possibly being TRBD2 (5 bases). Germline V gives CDR1 SGHAT, CDR2 FQNNGV. The V gene lost 6 bases and the J gene lost 3 bases, with 19 bases spanning the gap. This CDR3 region has 16 residues. CDR3 region: CASSPTGIQTTDTQYF. As DNA, the CDR3 is TGTGCCAGCAGTCCCACCGGGATTCAAACTACAGATACGCAGTATTTT.

The chain combines TRBV4-1 with TRBJ1-1; unclear D gene. The CDR3 totals 15 residues. Trimming removed 0 bases from V and 4 bases from J, with 12 bases in between. Germline lookup yields CDR1 MGHRA and CDR2 YSYEKL. The CDR3 spells CASSQEMGLRTEAFF. In nucleotides, the CDR3 is TGCGCCAGCAGCCAAGAAATGGGGTTGCGCACTGAAGCTTTCTTT.

The rearrangement links TRBV6-5 to TRBJ2-5; D may match TRBD1 or TRBD2 (7 bases each). The germline V and J ends were trimmed by 2 bases and 2 bases, with 15 bases remaining between them. This CDR3 has 16 residues. The germline gives CDR1 MNHEY, CDR2 SVGAGI. DNA of the CDR3: TGTGCCAGCAGTTACCCCGACAGGGAGGGGCAAGAGACCCAGTACTTC. This sequence encodes CASSYPDREGQETQYF.

The chain couples TRBV27 to TRBJ1-1; D remains ambiguous. V was shortened by 5 bases and J by 2 bases, with 15 bases between the two germline ends. The CDR3 contains 15 residues. CDR1 is MNHEY, CDR2 SMNVEV, per germline (reference sequence). CDR3 residues: CASSPRQHINTEAFF. The DNA for the CDR3 is TGTGCCAGCAGTCCCCGGCAACACATAAACACTGAAGCTTTCTTT.

Comment on this clone: The same CDR3 can be traced to other DNA sequences in this sample. V is TRBV7-2 and J is TRBJ2-5, with D unresolved. The CDR3 runs to 14 residues. Trimming took 0 bases from V and 2 from J, leaving 7 bases between them. Germline assignment: CDR1 SGHTA and CDR2 FQGNSA. CDR3 nucleotides: TGTGCCAGCAGCTTAGCCGGCAGGCAAGAGACCCAGTACTTC. Encoded protein: CASSLAGRQETQYF.

This clone appeared a few times. The rearrangement joins TRBV4-3 to TRBJ1-1, with D hard to call. The CDR3 sequence is 13 residues long. V lost 1 base and J 10 bases, leaving 13 bases between the germline ends. Germline-derived CDR1 and CDR2 are LGHNA and YSLEER. The CDR3 here is CASSQAWREVAFF. CDR3 sequence (DNA): TGCGCCAGCAGCCAAGCCTGGAGGGAGGTAGCTTTCTTT.

This chain uses TRBV7-3 with TRBJ2-7; 7 positions match TRBD1. This CDR3 comprises 14 residues. V shed 4 bases, J shed 2 bases, and the junction held 5 bases outside the gene matches. The germline V gene has CDR1 SGHTA and CDR2 FQGTGA. The CDR3: CASSSGQVPYEQYF. CDR3 DNA sequence: TGTGCCAGCAGCTCAGGACAGGTCCCCTACGAGCAGTACTTC. Full variable domain (remainder filled in from reference TRBV7-3 and TRBJ2-7): GAGVSQTPSNKVTEKGKYVELRCDPISGHTALYWYRQSLGQGPEFLIYFQGTGAADDSGLPNDRFFAVRPEGSVSTLKIQRTERGDSAVYLCASSSGQVPYEQYFGPGTRLTVT.

In the case of this clone: Other DNA sequences in the same sample also yield this CDR3. The chain uses TRBV27 and TRBJ1-5, with 12 bases lining up with TRBD1. The CDR3 is made up of 15 amino acids. The V gene end was trimmed by 5 bases and the J gene end by 5 bases; junction bases not matched to a gene: 4. The germline CDR1 and CDR2 sequences are MNHEY and SMNVEV (reference sequence). CDR3 bases: TGTGCCAGCAGTCCCGGGACAGGGGGCGATCAGCCCCAGCATTTT. This encodes CASSPGTGGDQPQHF.

The chain joins TRBV7-9 to TRBJ2-2; D may be TRBD1 (6 bases). Germline V gives CDR1 SEHNR, CDR2 FQNEAQ (reference sequence). Trimming took 5 bases from V and 1 from J, leaving 11 bases between them. CDR3 length equals 15 residues. CDR3 protein: CASSNPTGNTGELFF. The CDR3 nucleotides read TGTGCCAGCAGCAACCCGACAGGGAACACCGGGGAGCTGTTTTTT.

This chain uses TRBV7-2 with TRBJ1-1, with D hard to call. This CDR3 is built from 14 residues. Trimming stripped 3 bases from V and 1 base from J, with 9 bases between. Germline CDR1 reads SGHTA; CDR2 reads FQGNSA. The CDR3 bases are TGTGCCAGCAGCTTTAGTGGCAGGAACACTGAAGCTTTCTTT. Its translation: CASSFSGRNTEAFF.

This chain uses TRBV19 with TRBJ1-5; D call uncertain. Between the trimmed V and J ends, which lost 2 bases and 2 bases, there was a span of 16 bases. Germline lookup yields CDR1 LNHDA and CDR2 SQIVND (reference sequence). This CDR3 comprises 17 residues. The DNA of the CDR3 is TGTGCCAGTAGTATATCCTCTGTCCCATGGGGCAATCAGCCCCAGCATTTT. This codes for CASSISSVPWGNQPQHF.

The chain uses TRBV3-1 (or the pseudogene TRBV3-2) and TRBJ2-2; D ambiguous. The V gene's germline CDR1 is LGHDT and CDR2 YNNKEL (reference sequence). The length of the CDR3 is 14 residues. The V end lost 5 bases, the J end lost 1 base, and 8 bases lay between the germline ends. The CDR3 sequence: CASSSGRNTGELFF. CDR3 DNA: TGTGCCAGCAGCTCCGGACGGAACACCGGGGAGCTGTTTTTT.

This clone was counted once. This chain connects TRBV27 to TRBJ2-5; no reliable D call. V lost 8 bases and J lost 3, with 7 bases in between. The CDR3 has 11 residues. Germline V gene data show CDR1 as MNHEY and CDR2 as SMNVEV (reference sequence). The CDR3 reads CASGPEETQYF. DNA of the CDR3: TGTGCCAGCGGTCCTGAAGAGACCCAGTACTTC.

The chain is built from TRBV29-1 and TRBJ2-2, with 8 positions matching TRBD1. The ends lost 7 bases at V and 3 bases at J; junction bases unmatched: 13. This CDR3 is 16 amino acids long. Per the germline V gene, CDR1 is SQVTM and CDR2 is ANQGSEA. In DNA form, the CDR3 reads TGCAGCGCGATCAGGGGGCAGGCCCTTCACACCGGGGAGCTGTTTTTT. Encoded protein: CSAIRGQALHTGELFF.

V usage is TRBV28 and J usage is TRBJ2-7; 7 bases align to TRBD1. Germline V lookup: CDR1 MDHEN, CDR2 SYDVKM. The trim removed 0 bases at V and 0 bases at J, leaving 2 bases unmatched. This CDR3 is 15 amino acids long. The CDR3 loop reads CASSLWGTVSYEQYF. The DNA of the CDR3 is TGTGCCAGCAGTTTATGGGGGACAGTCTCCTACGAGCAGTACTTC.

CDR3 coding DNA: TGTGCCAGTAGTATTCGGGGGGGAAACACTGAAGCTTTCTTT. It encodes CASSIRGGNTEAFF. J is TRBJ1-1 and V is TRBV19; D might be TRBD1 (5 bases). The V gene's germline CDR1 is LNHDA and CDR2 SQIVND (reference sequence). This CDR3 is built from 14 residues. Trimming removed 3 bases at V and 2 bases at J, with 10 bases between.

This clone was counted a single time. This sequence joins TRBV5-4 and TRBJ2-5; 7 positions match TRBD1. Unmatched junction bases numbered 7, after V lost 3 bases and J lost 2 bases. Per the germline V gene, CDR1 is SGHNT and CDR2 is YYREEE (reference sequence). This CDR3 spans 15 amino acids. The CDR3 loop is CASSSTGTEQETQYF. The CDR3 coding sequence is TGTGCCAGCAGCTCCACCGGGACAGAACAAGAGACCCAGTACTTC.

The V call is TRBV29-1, the J call TRBJ1-2; D not resolved. This CDR3 region has 12 residues. The germline V and J ends were trimmed by 5 bases and 5 bases, with 12 bases remaining between them. In germline, CDR1 is SQVTM, CDR2 ANQGSEA. CDR3: CSVLKNTYGYTF. The CDR3 DNA reads as TGCAGCGTTTTAAAGAATACTTATGGCTACACCTTC. The entire variable domain, with the rest obtained from reference TRBV29-1 and TRBJ1-2, is as follows: SAVISQKPSRDICQRGTSLTIQCQVDSQVTMMFWYRQQPGQSLTLIATANQGSEATYESGFVIDKFPISRPNLTFSTLTVSNMSPEDSSIYLCSVLKNTYGYTFGSGTRLTVV.

This clone was detected once. The chain is built from TRBV4-1 and TRBJ1-5; D remains unclear. The CDR3 is 15 residues long. The germline gives CDR1 MGHRA, CDR2 YSYEKL. With 1 base removed from V and 1 base from J, the gap between germline ends came to 8 bases. CDR3 nucleotides: TGCGCCAGCAGCCAAGCATTGCGGAGCAATCAGCCCCAGCATTTT. Amino acids: CASSQALRSNQPQHF.

This clone was seen a few times. The genes are TRBV19 and TRBJ1-1; D is ambiguous. Germline V gene data show CDR1 as LNHDA and CDR2 as SQIVND (reference sequence). V was pared by 5 bases and J by 1 base, with 8 bases between. The CDR3 sequence is 13 residues long. Written as DNA, the CDR3 is TGTGCCAGTAGTCTTGTGGAGAACACTGAAGCTTTCTTT. Its protein is CASSLVENTEAFF.

The chain links TRBV2 to TRBJ1-6, with 8 bases identical to TRBD1. This CDR3 is built from 16 residues. The germline V gene encodes CDR1 SNHLY and CDR2 FYNNEI. V gave up 6 bases and J gave up 4 bases; unmatched junction bases: 8. CDR3 bases: TGTGCCAGCAGGGAGGACAGGGCAAAATATAATTCACCCCTCCACTTT. Translation: CASREDRAKYNSPLHF.

This sequence joins TRBV19 and TRBJ1-4; D uncertain. Germline assignment: CDR1 LNHDA and CDR2 SQIVND (reference sequence). CDR3 length: 12 residues. Trimming removed 3 bases from V and 11 bases from J, with 10 bases in between. CDR3 coding DNA: TGTGCCAGTAGTATGCATAACGGGAAACTGTTTTTT. Amino acid sequence: CASSMHNGKLFF.